This paragraph covers one TCR beta chain sequence. Its specificity is unknown. This entry belongs to a study of cytomegalovirus exposure and HLA in healthy donors. Study background: An analysis done earlier identified more than 90 million unique TCR beta sequences from roughly 190 million T cells. Genotyping of more than 300 donors showed that around 85% belonged to the Caucasian-associated ancestry cluster.

The PCR made use of 60 Vbeta and 13 Jbeta primers. Data came from immunoSEQ multiplex PCR; TCRdb stores just in-frame clones and leaves some out. The profile shows about 130,000 clones, approximately 70% of them singletons. Whole-study findings and limits: Association of 17,000 or so TCR beta sequences with HLA alleles was found at 0.05 false discovery rate in a later analysis. A later analysis linked a missense DCLRE1C variant to TCR beta V- and J-gene trimming.

The sequenced sample was PBMCs. This TCR derives from a woman aged 55-70 years in good health and CMV-seropositive.

DNA of the CDR3: TGCGCCAGCAGCCCGACCGGGACTAGCGGGTGGAGGAACGAGCAGTACTTC. Translating gives CASSPTGTSGWRNEQYF. V usage is TRBV5-1 and J usage is TRBJ2-7; 12 positions match TRBD2. Per the germline V gene, CDR1 is SGHRS and CDR2 is YFSETQ. This CDR3 region has 17 residues. Unmatched junction bases numbered 13, after V lost 4 bases and J lost 5 bases.